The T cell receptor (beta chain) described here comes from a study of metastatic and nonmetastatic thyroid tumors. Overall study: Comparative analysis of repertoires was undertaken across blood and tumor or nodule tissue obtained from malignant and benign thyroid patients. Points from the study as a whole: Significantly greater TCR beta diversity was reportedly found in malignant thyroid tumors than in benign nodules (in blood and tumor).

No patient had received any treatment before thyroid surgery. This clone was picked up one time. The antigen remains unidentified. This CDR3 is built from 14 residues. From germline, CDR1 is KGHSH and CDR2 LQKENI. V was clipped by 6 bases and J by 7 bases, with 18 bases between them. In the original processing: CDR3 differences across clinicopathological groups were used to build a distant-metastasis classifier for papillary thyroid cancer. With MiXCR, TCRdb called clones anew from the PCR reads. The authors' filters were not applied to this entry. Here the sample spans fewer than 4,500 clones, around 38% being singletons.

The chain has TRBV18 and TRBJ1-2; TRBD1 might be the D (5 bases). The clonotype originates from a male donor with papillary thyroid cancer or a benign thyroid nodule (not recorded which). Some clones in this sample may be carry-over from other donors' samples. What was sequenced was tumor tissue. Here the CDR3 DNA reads TGTGCCAGCTCCGGGGACCCGGGTTTAGGTGGCTACACCTTC. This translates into CASSGDPGLGGYTF.